This T cell receptor (beta chain) is from a study of CD8 T cells in Susac syndrome. The RNA, roughly 0.5 to 1 ug, was put through reverse transcription using random hexamers. Amplification of the TCR beta CDR3 was carried out by immunoSEQ multiplex PCR, which spanned a total of 54 Vbeta and 13 Jbeta segments. TCRdb reanalysed the immunoSEQ multiplex PCR reads using MiXCR and keeps one entry per CDR3 protein. The data contain around 50,000 distinct CDR3 sequences, 90% to 95% of them singletons. Trimming removed 4 bases at V and 9 bases at J, with 19 bases between. This CDR3 is 15 amino acids long. The germline gives CDR1 SEHNR, CDR2 FQNEAQ (reference sequence).

Material for sequencing was CD8+ T cells from PBMCs. The rearrangement links TRBV7-9 to TRBJ2-1; D is uncertain. This sequence was found in a human donor in good health. Written as DNA, the CDR3 is TGTGCCAGCAGCTCCTCCAAAACCCTTATCTCTGAGCAGTTCTTC. It codes for CASSSSKTLISEQFF.